A selection of T cell receptor beta chains follows, all from one sample in a study of cytomegalovirus exposure and HLA in healthy donors. Sequenced by immunoSEQ multiplex PCR; TCRdb stores in-frame clones only, minus some. The data show 150,000 to 200,000 clones, with 84% seen just once and roughly 10% held by the top ten. Sequencing input: PBMCs. These receptors all stem from a man aged 30 to 39 in good health and CMV-seropositive. Both conserved end residues are trimmed from each CDR3. Fields, in order: V gene, J gene, CDR3 protein.

TRBV5-1	TRBJ2-1	ASSLWATNEQF
TRBV27	TRBJ1-2	ASSRTGFNYGYT
TRBV7-7	TRBJ2-5	ASSPQGETQY
TRBV14	TRBJ1-1	ASSQAWTAEAF
TRBV29-1	TRBJ2-3	SVEDPIAGGNPDTQY
TRBV6-5	TRBJ1-5	ASSYSGTGYGQPQH
TRBV6-5	TRBJ2-2	ASRDAGRGTGELF
TRBV27	TRBJ1-6	ASSPQGTYNSPLH
TRBV13	TRBJ2-5	ASSEQGAETQY
TRBV6-5	TRBJ2-2	ASSYSTGELF
TRBV7-6	TRBJ1-5	ASSGQPDQPQH
TRBV10-1	TRBJ1-2	ASSDPLGGANYGYT
TRBV4-3	TRBJ1-5	ASSQDRGNQPQH
TRBV18	TRBJ2-7	ASSPPVRVSAVEQY
TRBV7-3	TRBJ1-1	ASSARQGGNTEAF
TRBV27	TRBJ2-2	ASSLTGSPAGELF
TRBV5-1	TRBJ1-4	ASSFDKAVNEKLF
TRBV29-1	TRBJ1-2	SVDSGGDGRVYGYT
TRBV5-1	TRBJ2-7	ASSLAPDRDEQY
TRBV7-2	TRBJ2-7	ASSLASRGRAGFHEQY
TRBV7-3	TRBJ1-2	ASSSGQPNYGYT
TRBV15	TRBJ1-1	ATSSNRDRGRSTEAF
TRBV5-1	TRBJ1-2	ASSSVQGTYGYT
TRBV18	TRBJ2-2	ASSLSSGGNTGELF
TRBV5-4	TRBJ2-2	ASSPRAGTPTGELF
TRBV14	TRBJ1-3	ASRGDPVTAGNTIY
TRBV18	TRBJ2-3	ASSPPSGTGGTDTQY
TRBV7-3	TRBJ2-1	ASSLTEGTWNEQF
TRBV4-1	TRBJ2-7	ASSLNLEYEQY
TRBV20-1	TRBJ2-1	SVAGYNEQF
TRBV5-1	TRBJ1-4	ASSLQGATNEKLF